One sample yielded the 16 T cell receptor beta chains listed below, sequenced in a study of CD8+CD57+ T cells in acquired aplastic anemia (dated 2018 in TCRdb). Patients chosen for sequencing had shown expansion of CD8+CD57+ cells by flow cytometry. The instrument given in TCRdb is Illumina HiSeq 2000. Profiling of TCR beta VDJ combinations and CDR3 sequences used genomic DNA as the template. TCRdb handled the public reads itself, with Q25 trimming in fastp and clone calling in MiXCR, and kept productive beta chains. CDR3 protein sequences are deduplicated, and each keeps its most common genes and DNA. This sample lists 450,000 to 600,000 distinct CDR3 sequences; under 40% were detected once. Of the sample, under 0.95% falls within the top ten clones. Material for sequencing was sorted CD4+, CD8+, or CD8+CD57+ T cells (not recorded which) from PBMCs. Every receptor here comes from a human donor with aplastic anemia.

Many counts were recorded for this clonotype. The chain couples TRBV5-1 to TRBJ2-7, with a weak D call TRBD1 (5 bases). The V gene's germline CDR1 is SGHRS and CDR2 YFSETQ. There are 13 residues in the CDR3. With 4 bases removed from V and 2 bases from J, the gap between germline ends came to 10 bases. As DNA, the CDR3 is TGCGCCAGCAGCAAAGGGGAAGCCTACGAGCAGTACTTC. Its translation: CASSKGEAYEQYF.

The chain uses TRBV20-1 and TRBJ1-1; a weak D match, TRBD1 (5 bases). Germline V CDR1 and CDR2: DFQATT, SNEGSKA (reference sequence). The V gene lost 5 bases and the J gene lost 0 bases, with 19 bases spanning the gap. This CDR3 spans 16 amino acids. CDR3 nucleotide sequence: TGCAGTGCTGGTGGTGTTGATTCAGGGTTGAACACTGAAGCTTTCTTT. Translating it yields CSAGGVDSGLNTEAFF.

This clonotype was detected many times. The chain is built from TRBV10-3 and TRBJ2-7; 10 bases fit TRBD1. J was trimmed by 6 bases and V by 3 bases; bases with no gene match: 5. The length of the CDR3 is 14 residues. The germline V gene encodes CDR1 ENHRY and CDR2 SYGVKD. The CDR3 region has the DNA TGTGCCATCAGTGAACCGGGGACAGGGGCCGAGCAGTACTTC. Amino acid sequence: CAISEPGTGAEQYF.

This clonotype was recorded at least ten times. This chain uses TRBV2 with TRBJ2-5, with D uncertain. V lost 6 bases and J lost 3, with 5 bases in between. The CDR3 runs 11 residues. Germline V gene data show CDR1 as SNHLY and CDR2 as FYNNEI. The CDR3 DNA reads TGTGCCAGCAGCCGTGAAGAGACCCAGTACTTC. Translation gives CASSREETQYF.

The sample holds many counts of this clonotype. The J gene is TRBJ1-1, the V gene TRBV7-9; D is undetermined. The CDR3 spans 14 residues. V was clipped by 2 bases and J by 6 bases, with 13 bases between them. Germline values: CDR1 SEHNR, CDR2 FQNEAQ (reference sequence). The CDR3 nucleotides are TGTGCCAGCAGCTTATCTGAAGGGAGCCCTGAAGCTTTCTTT. This translates into CASSLSEGSPEAFF.

This clonotype was counted at least ten times. The chain combines TRBV7-2 with TRBJ1-2; 8 positions match TRBD1. The trim removed 5 bases at V and 8 bases at J, leaving 13 bases unmatched. Germline CDR1 is SGHTA and CDR2 is FQGNSA. The CDR3 extends over 15 amino acids. CDR3 DNA: TGTGCCAGCAGCAACCCGGGACAGGACTTAAGGGGCTACACCTTC. It encodes CASSNPGQDLRGYTF.

Concerning this clonotype itself: Since a much larger clone is just one base distant, this may be a read error. The V and J genes are TRBV10-3 and TRBJ2-5; the D gene is possibly TRBD2 (6 bases). The CDR3 consists of 13 residues. Germline V lookup: CDR1 ENHRY, CDR2 SYGVKD. The CDR3 DNA is TGTACCATCAGTGATTCGGGAGTAGAGACCCAGTACTTC. This sequence encodes CTISDSGVETQYF.

This chain uses TRBV2 with TRBJ1-2; D is undetermined. V lost 6 bases to trimming and J lost 2 bases, with 13 bases between them. The V gene's germline CDR1 is SNHLY and CDR2 FYNNEI. This CDR3 region has 14 residues. The CDR3 spells CASSQQHRNYGYTF. The CDR3 DNA is TGTGCCAGCAGCCAGCAACACCGGAACTATGGCTACACCTTC.

This clonotype was observed many times. The chain combines TRBV12-3 or TRBV12-4 with TRBJ1-2, with a tentative D call TRBD1 (6 bases). The CDR3 is 15 amino acids. V was pared by 6 bases and J by 4 bases, with 18 bases between. The CDR3 DNA sequence: TGTGCCAGCAGCCCACAGGGAGGGACGACCTATGGCTACACCTTC. This codes for CASSPQGGTTYGYTF.

The chain combines TRBV7-3 with TRBJ2-2; tentative D call: TRBD1 (6 bases). V dropped 1 base and J dropped 7 bases, with 19 bases sitting between them. The CDR3 has 17 amino acids. Germline CDR1 and CDR2: SGHTA and FQGTGA. CDR3 sequence: CASSLKASTGYYGELFF. The CDR3 nucleotides are TGTGCCAGCAGCTTAAAGGCCTCCACAGGGTACTACGGGGAGCTGTTTTTT.

This chain links TRBV29-1 with TRBJ2-7; the D gene is possibly TRBD2 (5 bases). Germline CDR1 reads SQVTM; CDR2 reads ANQGSEA. The V and J ends lost 6 bases and 2 bases respectively, with 14 bases between them. This CDR3 is 13 amino acids long. CDR3 sequence: CSVEGTATYEQYF. CDR3 bases: TGCAGCGTAGAGGGAACAGCCACCTACGAGCAGTACTTC.

This clonotype was found a few times. This rearrangement joins TRBV20-1 to TRBJ2-1; 7 bases fit TRBD2. The trim removed 6 bases at V and 3 bases at J, leaving 11 bases unmatched. Germline CDR1 reads DFQATT; CDR2 reads SNEGSKA (reference sequence). CDR3 length: 15 amino acids. CDR3 sequence reads: CSAQRDFSIYNEQFF. The CDR3, as DNA: TGCAGTGCCCAGCGGGATTTTTCGATCTACAATGAGCAGTTCTTC.

V usage is TRBV25-1 and J usage is TRBJ1-2; D not certain. The V end was cut by 10 bases, the J end by 6 bases, with 9 bases between. The germline V gene encodes CDR1 MGHDK and CDR2 SYGVNS. CDR3 size: 10 residues. The CDR3 region is CAIAHNGYTF. The CDR3 DNA reads TGTGCCATCGCCCATAATGGCTACACCTTC.

In its sample, this clonotype was seen many times. The chain is built from TRBV10-1 and TRBJ1-1; D is undetermined. The germline CDR1 and CDR2 sequences are WNHNN and SYGVQD (reference sequence). This CDR3 region has 12 residues. The V end lost 0 bases, the J end lost 9 bases, and 8 bases lay between the germline ends. CDR3 loop: CASSESFGKAFF. CDR3 in DNA: TGCGCCAGCAGTGAGTCGTTCGGCAAAGCTTTCTTT.

The chain couples TRBV15 to TRBJ2-7, with 7 bases that match TRBD2. The CDR3 extends over 13 amino acids. Germline V lookup: CDR1 LNHNV, CDR2 YYDKDF (reference sequence). The trim removed 2 bases at V and 8 bases at J, leaving 6 bases unmatched. This chain's CDR3 is CATSRLRLAQQYF. In nucleotides, the CDR3 is TGTGCCACCAGCAGATTAAGACTAGCCCAGCAGTACTTC.

This clonotype has ten or more counts. The chain has TRBV12-3 or TRBV12-4 and TRBJ1-1; no firm D call. This CDR3 region has 11 residues. V lost 7 bases and J lost 4, with 7 bases in between. The CDR3 protein is CASKYGTEAFF. DNA of the CDR3: TGTGCCAGCAAGTATGGCACTGAAGCTTTCTTT.